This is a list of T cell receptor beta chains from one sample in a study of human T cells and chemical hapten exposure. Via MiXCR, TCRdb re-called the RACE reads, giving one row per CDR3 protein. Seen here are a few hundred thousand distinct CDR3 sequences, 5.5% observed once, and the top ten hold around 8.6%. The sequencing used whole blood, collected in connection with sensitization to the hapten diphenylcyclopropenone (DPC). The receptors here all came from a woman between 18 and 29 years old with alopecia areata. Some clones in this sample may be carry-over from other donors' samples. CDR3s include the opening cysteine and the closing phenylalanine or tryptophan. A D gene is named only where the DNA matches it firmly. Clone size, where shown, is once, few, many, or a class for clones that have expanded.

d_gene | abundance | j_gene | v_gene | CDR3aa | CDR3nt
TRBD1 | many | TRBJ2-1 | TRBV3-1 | CASSPRTGNEQFF | TGTGCCAGCAGCCCCAGGACAGGTAATGAGCAGTTCTTC
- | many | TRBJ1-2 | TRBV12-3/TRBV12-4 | CASSLALHTRQTNYGYTF | TGTGCCAGCAGTTTAGCGCTGCATACGCGGCAAACTAACTATGGCTACACCTTC
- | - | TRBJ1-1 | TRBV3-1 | CASSQDYTEAFF | TGTGCCAGCAGCCAAGATTACACTGAAGCTTTCTTT
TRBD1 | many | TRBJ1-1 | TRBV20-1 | CSARAVGTGGNTEAFF | TGCAGTGCTAGAGCCGTCGGGACAGGGGGGAACACTGAAGCTTTCTTT
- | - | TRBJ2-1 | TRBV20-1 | CSARGIQGTGWDEQFF | TGCAGTGCTAGAGGAATACAGGGAACGGGGTGGGATGAGCAGTTCTTC
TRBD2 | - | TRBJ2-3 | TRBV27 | CASSAGLAVKDTQYF | TGTGCCAGCAGTGCGGGACTAGCGGTCAAGGATACGCAGTATTTT
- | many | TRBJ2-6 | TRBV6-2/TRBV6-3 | CASRPLTNSGANVLTF | TGTGCCAGCAGGCCCCTCACAAACTCTGGGGCCAACGTCCTGACTTTC
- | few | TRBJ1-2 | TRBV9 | CASSVEGAGYGYTF | TGTGCCAGCAGCGTAGAGGGCGCGGGCTATGGCTACACCTTC
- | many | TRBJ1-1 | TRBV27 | CASKRGFNTEAFF | TGTGCCTCAAAAAGGGGTTTTAACACTGAAGCTTTCTTT
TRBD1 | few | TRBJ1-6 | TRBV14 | CAVTPGGQANSPLHF | TGTGCAGTCACCCCAGGGGGACAGGCAAATTCACCCCTCCACTTT
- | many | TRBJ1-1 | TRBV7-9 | CASSLLTESTEAFF | TGTGCCAGCAGCTTACTAACGGAGTCCACTGAAGCTTTCTTT
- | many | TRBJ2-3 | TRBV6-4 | CASSQGGEADTQYF | TGTGCCAGCAGTCAAGGAGGCGAGGCAGATACGCAGTATTTT
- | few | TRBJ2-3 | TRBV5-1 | CASSSQTGDTQYF | TGCGCCAGCAGCTCCCAGACCGGGGATACGCAGTATTTT
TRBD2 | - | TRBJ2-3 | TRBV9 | CASSVVSGGVTDTQYF | TGTGCCAGCAGCGTAGTTAGCGGGGGGGTCACAGATACGCAGTATTTT
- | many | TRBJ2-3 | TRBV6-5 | CASSYAPAGAMGTQYF | TGTGCCAGCAGTTACGCTCCGGCAGGGGCGATGGGTACGCAGTATTTT
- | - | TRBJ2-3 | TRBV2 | CASRKGGLNTDTQYF | TGTGCCAGCAGAAAGGGGGGACTAAACACAGATACGCAGTATTTT
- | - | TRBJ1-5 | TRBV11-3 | CASTSRGRNQPQHF | TGTGCCAGCACGTCCCGGGGGCGCAATCAGCCCCAGCATTTT
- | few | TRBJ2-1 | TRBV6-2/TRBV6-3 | CASSYPGRHEQFF | TGTGCCAGCAGTTACCCAGGAAGACATGAGCAGTTCTTC
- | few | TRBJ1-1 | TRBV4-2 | CASSQDWRRGLLSTEAFF | TGTGCCAGCAGCCAAGATTGGCGAAGGGGTTTGTTGTCCACTGAAGCTTTCTTT
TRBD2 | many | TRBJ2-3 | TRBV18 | CASSPKRGGPDTQYF | TGTGCCAGCTCACCCAAACGCGGGGGACCCGATACGCAGTATTTT
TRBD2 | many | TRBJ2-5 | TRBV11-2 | CASSPRTSEETQYF | TGTGCCAGCAGCCCCAGGACTAGCGAAGAGACCCAGTACTTC
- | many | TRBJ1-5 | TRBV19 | CASSVQGPGQPQHF | TGTGCCAGTAGTGTCCAGGGGCCGGGACAGCCCCAGCATTTT
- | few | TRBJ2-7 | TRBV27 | CASSLGGTPREEQYF | TGTGCCAGCAGTTTAGGAGGCACTCCAAGGGAGGAGCAGTACTTC
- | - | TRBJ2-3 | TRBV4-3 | CASSRTVTDTQYF | TGCGCCAGCAGTCGGACAGTTACAGATACGCAGTATTTT
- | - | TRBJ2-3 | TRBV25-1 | CASSEVEGRGPDTQYF | TGTGCCAGCAGTGAGGTTGAGGGGAGAGGTCCAGATACGCAGTATTTT
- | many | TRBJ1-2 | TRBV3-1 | CASSQDLQGGYTF | TGTGCCAGCAGCCAAGATTTACAGGGCGGCTACACCTTC
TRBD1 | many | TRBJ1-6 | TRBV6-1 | CASSDGDRWNSPLHF | TGTGCCAGCAGTGACGGGGACAGATGGAATTCACCCCTCCACTTT
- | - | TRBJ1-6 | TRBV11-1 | CASTGTANSPLHF | TGTGCCAGCACCGGGACCGCTAATTCACCCCTCCACTTT